Below, 12 T cell receptor beta chains from the same sample are listed, as sequenced in a study of T-cell memory formation after mild COVID-19. TCRdb reprocessed the 5' RACE reads with MiXCR, giving one entry per CDR3 protein. Of 500,000 to 550,000 distinct CDR3 sequences listed, just over 20% were seen once; the top ten hold around 13%. The material sequenced was PBMCs or a T cell subset sorted from them (not recorded which). All receptors come from an adult woman who had mild COVID-19 (a few samples of this study predate the infection). Cell type and time point are not known.

This CDR3 reads CASSYSYWETEAFF. DNA for the CDR3: TGTGCCAGCAGTTACTCGTACTGGGAGACCGAAGCTTTCTTT. V and J are TRBV6-2 or TRBV6-3 and TRBJ1-1; D not resolved. V lost 0 bases, J lost 8 bases, and 13 bases lay in between. The germline V gene has CDR1 MNHEY and CDR2 SVGEGT. The CDR3 loop spans 14 amino acids.

This clonotype came up a few times. This chain joins TRBV28 and TRBJ2-4, with 9 bases identical to TRBD1. Germline V gene lookup returns CDR1 MDHEN and CDR2 SYDVKM. J lost 0 bases, V lost 5 bases, and 5 bases had no gene match. The CDR3 has 16 amino acids. CDR3 in amino acids: CASSIGQGLAKNIQYF. Written as DNA, the CDR3 is TGTGCCAGCAGTATTGGACAGGGGCTAGCCAAAAACATTCAGTACTTC.

The chain has TRBV9 and TRBJ2-7; the D gene is possibly TRBD1 (6 bases). The CDR3 is 15 amino acids. The germline V gene encodes CDR1 SGDLS and CDR2 YYNGEE. V was trimmed by 3 bases and J by 4 bases, leaving 17 bases between them. The DNA of the CDR3 is TGTGCCAGCAGCGCCTCTACAGGGCCCGGGTACGAGCAGTACTTC. Protein sequence: CASSASTGPGYEQYF.

This clonotype was counted a single time. V and J are TRBV12-3 or TRBV12-4 and TRBJ1-4; the D is unclear. The germline V and J ends were trimmed by 8 bases and 7 bases, with 14 bases remaining between them. The CDR3 totals 13 residues. CDR3 bases: TGTGCCAGCGCGCCTACTCAAGTTGAAAAACTGTTTTTT. Translated: CASAPTQVEKLFF.

J is TRBJ2-2 and V is TRBV4-1, with a weak D call TRBD1 (5 bases). The V gene's germline CDR1 is MGHRA and CDR2 YSYEKL. V dropped 4 bases and J dropped 8 bases, with 20 bases sitting between them. This CDR3 has 16 residues. CDR3 nucleotides: TGCGCCAGCAGCCCCCGCGGACAAGCCGAGTTTGGGGAGCTGTTTTTT. It specifies CASSPRGQAEFGELFF.

The rearrangement uses TRBV7-2 and TRBJ1-6; tentative D call: TRBD1 (5 bases). With 2 bases removed from V and 0 bases from J, the gap between germline ends came to 8 bases. In germline, CDR1 is SGHTA, CDR2 FQGNSA. The CDR3 covers 16 residues. The CDR3 region has the DNA TGTGCCAGCAGCTTAAGACAGCTCTCCTATAATTCACCCCTCCACTTT. Translated: CASSLRQLSYNSPLHF.

The V call is TRBV12-3 or TRBV12-4, the J call TRBJ1-1; TRBD1 matches 9 bases. CDR3 length: 17 amino acids. Germline trimming cut 2 bases from V and 6 bases from J; bases unmatched to any gene: 13. CDR3 nucleotides: TGTGCCAGCAGTTTACACGGGACAGGGCTTCTTATGGCTGAAGCTTTCTTT. The encoded protein is CASSLHGTGLLMAEAFF.

This clonotype came up a few times. The V and J genes are TRBV7-6 and TRBJ2-7; TRBD1 or TRBD2 may be the D gene (6 bases each). Germline loops: CDR1 SGHVS, CDR2 FNYEAQ. This CDR3 spans 16 amino acids. The V gene lost 4 bases and the J gene lost 5 bases, with 21 bases spanning the gap. CDR3 nucleotides: TGTGCCAGCAGCTCGATACAGGGAAAGGGAGGTGACGAGCAGTACTTC. It encodes CASSSIQGKGGDEQYF.

This clonotype was seen a few times. The genes are TRBV4-1 and TRBJ2-2, with 7 bases lining up with TRBD1. Germline V gene data show CDR1 as MGHRA and CDR2 as YSYEKL. Trimming at V came to 6 bases and at J to 6 bases, leaving 10 bases not matched to a gene. The CDR3 length is 15 residues. The CDR3 is CASSRGTVFPGELFF. The CDR3 nucleotides are TGCGCCAGCAGTAGAGGGACAGTATTCCCCGGGGAGCTGTTTTTT.

This clonotype was observed a few times. V usage is TRBV12-3 or TRBV12-4 and J usage is TRBJ1-1; TRBD1 might be the D (5 bases). The CDR3 has 17 residues. The ends were cut back, 2 bases at V and 2 bases at J, with 18 bases in the middle. The CDR3 protein is CASSLPGWGRENTEAFF. CDR3 bases: TGTGCCAGCAGTTTACCCGGATGGGGGAGAGAAAACACTGAAGCTTTCTTT.

This chain links TRBV18 with TRBJ1-1, with D possibly matching TRBD1 (6 bases). Germline CDR1 and CDR2: KGHSH and LQKENI. Trimming took 1 base from V and 1 from J, leaving 10 bases between them. This CDR3 spans 15 amino acids. The CDR3 reads CASSPQGGANTEAFF. The CDR3 DNA reads TGTGCCAGCTCACCACAGGGGGGAGCGAACACTGAAGCTTTCTTT.

The table lists this clonotype with a few counts. The V call is TRBV5-5, the J call TRBJ2-3; 9 bases match TRBD2. Germline loops: CDR1 SGHKS, CDR2 YYEKEE (reference sequence). The CDR3 contains 17 residues. V trimming: 0 bases; J trimming: 7 bases; junction bases outside the gene matches: 12. CDR3 DNA: TGTGCCAGCAGCTTGGGCTGGAAGGCGGGAGGGCCTAATACGCAGTATTTT. This sequence encodes CASSLGWKAGGPNTQYF.